This T cell receptor (beta chain) was sequenced in a study of T-cell memory formation after mild COVID-19. Whole-study context: TCR clusters largely stayed donor specific.

V lost 6 bases and J lost 9; bases outside the gene matches: 5. The germline gives CDR1 MNHEY, CDR2 SVGEGT. This CDR3 is built from 14 residues. TCRdb processed the 5' RACE reads anew with MiXCR; each CDR3 protein has one entry. This sample has under 200,000 distinct CDR3 sequences, with around 30% found just once. The TCR sequence derives from an adult woman who had mild COVID-19 (a few samples of this study predate the infection). Cell type and time point are not known. The chain links TRBV6-2 or TRBV6-3 to TRBJ2-2, with 12 bases fitting TRBD1. The source material was PBMCs or a T cell subset sorted from them (not recorded which). The CDR3 bases are TGTGCCAGCAGAGAGGGACAGGGGGCAAGGGAGCTGTTTTTT. Translated: CASREGQGARELFF.